In this sample, the clone carrying this T cell receptor beta chain turned up a few times. Its specificity is unknown. This sample is part of a study of identical twins. TCRdb used MiXCR to reprocess the 5' RACE reads, holding one entry per CDR3 protein. The profile shows 1.5 million to 2 million distinct CDR3 sequences, 25% to 35% of them singletons. Study-wide results and caveats: In beta out-of-frame sequences, the excess sharing between twins was weaker. Abundant beta clonotypes from cord blood had fewer insertions, unlike memory repertoires, which showed none. An excess of low generation probability was shown by twin-shared out-of-frame alpha sequences.

Germline V CDR1 and CDR2: MGHDK, SYGVNS. Trimming left V 5 bases short and J 7 bases short, with 7 bases between. CDR3 length equals 11 residues. The clonotype was recovered from a newborn girl in good health. The gene calls are TRBV25-1 and TRBJ2-3, with D hard to call. Sequenced sample: cord blood. CDR3 nucleotide sequence: TGTGCCAGCAGTCTACAATATACGCAGTATTTT. It encodes CASSLQYTQYF.